A selection of T cell receptor beta chains follows, all from one sample in a study of blood T cell repertoires in COVID-19. Sequencing was performed with immunoSEQ multiplex PCR; in TCRdb, only in-frame clones are kept and a portion is missing. This table has more than 200,000 clones, less than 85% appearing once. The specimen was peripheral blood. These receptors were taken from a woman in her 70s with active or convalescent COVID-19. CDR3s include the opening cysteine and the closing phenylalanine or tryptophan. Each record gives: V gene, D gene, clone size, J gene, CDR3 DNA, CDR3 protein. D genes are given only for firm matches. Rows may omit the clone size; those that give it use once, few, many or a size class.

>TRBV18|.|once|TRBJ2-5
TGTGCCAGCTCACCTGGGAGCCTCCAAGAGACCCAGTACTTC
CASSPGSLQETQYF
>TRBV11-1|TRBD1|.|TRBJ2-7
TGTGCCAGCAGCAAAGCCGGGACAGGTTACTACGAGCAGTACTTC
CASSKAGTGYYEQYF
>TRBV3-1/TRBV3-2|.|.|TRBJ1-3
TGTGCCAGCAGCCAAGAATATCCGAGCGGCTCTGGAAACACCATATATTTT
CASSQEYPSGSGNTIYF
>TRBV5-1|.|.|TRBJ1-1
TGCGCCAGCAGCCCGAATCCCCAATGGCACACTGAAGCTTTCTTT
CASSPNPQWHTEAFF
>TRBV6-5|.|.|TRBJ2-7
TGTGCCAGCAGCCTCAGTGGCGAGCAGTACTTC
CASSLSGEQYF
>TRBV13|.|.|TRBJ2-7
TGTGCCAGCAGCTTAAACAGGCTCTCCTACGAGCAGTACTTC
CASSLNRLSYEQYF
>TRBV27|.|.|TRBJ1-5
TGTGCCAGCAGTTTAAAATCGCCAGGGGTTCAGCCCCAGCATTTT
CASSLKSPGVQPQHF
>TRBV7-2|.|.|TRBJ1-5
TGTGCCAGCAGCCTCGACAACTATCAGCCCCAGCATTTT
CASSLDNYQPQHF
>TRBV2|TRBD1|.|TRBJ2-3
TGTGCCAGCGTACAGGGGGCAGATACGCAGTATTTT
CASVQGADTQYF
>TRBV18|TRBD1|.|TRBJ1-5
TGTGCCAGCTCGGGACAGGGGAGTCAGCCCCAGCATTTT
CASSGQGSQPQHF
>TRBV6-5|.|.|TRBJ1-2
TGTGCCAGCAGCCCACTTGGGGGGTTCGAGGGCTACACCTTC
CASSPLGGFEGYTF
>TRBV4-3|.|.|TRBJ2-5
TGCGCCAGCAGCCGCATCCCCGGGGGAGAGACCCAGTACTTC
CASSRIPGGETQYF
>TRBV30|.|.|TRBJ1-2
TGTGCCTGGACCAGATCGTTTAACTATGGCTACACCTTC
CAWTRSFNYGYTF
>TRBV2|TRBD1|.|TRBJ1-2
TGTGCCAGCAGTGTACAGGGGGTTACATCGGTCGAGGGCTACACCTTC
CASSVQGVTSVEGYTF
>TRBV19|.|.|TRBJ2-1
TGTGCCAGTAGGCGGGTGGATGAGCAGTTCTTC
CASRRVDEQFF
>TRBV5-1|TRBD2|.|TRBJ2-5
TGCGCCAGCAGCATGGGGACTAGCGGGTTTCAAGAGACCCAATACTTC
CASSMGTSGFQETQYF
>TRBV27|.|.|TRBJ1-4
TGTGCCAGCAGTGCCCGACAGAGGCCCGAAAAACTGTTTTTT
CASSARQRPEKLFF
>TRBV5-5|.|.|TRBJ1-1
TGTGCCAGCTCGTTACAGAACACTGAAGCTTTCTTT
CASSLQNTEAFF
>TRBV6-2/TRBV6-3|.|.|TRBJ1-1
TGTGCCAGCACCCCCAGACAGAACACTGAAGCTTTCTTT
CASTPRQNTEAFF
>TRBV7-8|.|.|TRBJ1-3
TGTGCCAGCAGCGAAGCCTATGGGAGCTCTGGAAACACCATATATTTT
CASSEAYGSSGNTIYF
>TRBV4-3|TRBD1|.|TRBJ1-3
TGCGCCAGCAGCCAAGATCGACAGGGGGGCAACACCATATATTTT
CASSQDRQGGNTIYF
>TRBV7-8|TRBD1|.|TRBJ1-6
TGTGCCAGCAGCTTGAACAGGGGGCGATCACCCCTCCACTTT
CASSLNRGRSPLHF
>TRBV4-3|.|.|TRBJ1-1
TGCGCCAGCAGCCAAGATCGTGGGGGGACCGAAGCTTTCTTT
CASSQDRGGTEAFF
>TRBV24-1|TRBD1|.|TRBJ1-5
TGTGCCATCACTCTTCATGACAGGGGCAATCAGCCCCAGCATTTT
CAITLHDRGNQPQHF
>TRBV18|.|.|TRBJ1-2
TGTGCCAGCTCACCGGACACCGACTATGGCTACACCTTC
CASSPDTDYGYTF
>TRBV5-1|TRBD1|.|TRBJ1-2
TGCGCCAGCAGCTCTGGGGACGGGACAGGGAACTATGGCTACACCTTC
CASSSGDGTGNYGYTF
>TRBV7-3|TRBD1|.|TRBJ2-3
TGTGCCAGCAGCAAAACAGGGGGCGAAGATACGCAGTATTTT
CASSKTGGEDTQYF
>TRBV25-1|TRBD1|.|TRBJ1-6
TGTGCCAGCAACAGGGGCGGGACACCCCTCCACTTT
CASNRGGTPLHF
>TRBV5-1|.|once|TRBJ2-5
TGCGCCAGCAGCCCCTGGGGGCTAGATCAAGAGACCCAGTACTTC
CASSPWGLDQETQYF
>TRBV11-1|TRBD1|few|TRBJ2-7
TGTGCCAGCAGCCCGACAGGGGAGAGGAGGTACGAGCAGCACTTC
CASSPTGERRYEQHF
>TRBV5-1|.|few|TRBJ1-2
TGCGCCAGCAGCTTGCGAGGCCAGGGCAACGGCTACACCTTC
CASSLRGQGNGYTF
>TRBV6-5|.|few|TRBJ1-2
TGTGCCAGCAGGCTTACAGACGACTATGGCTACACCTTC
CASRLTDDYGYTF
>TRBV7-9|.|.|TRBJ2-3
TGTGCCAGCAGCTTACCCCGAGGAGGCCCAGATACGCAGTATTTT
CASSLPRGGPDTQYF
>TRBV6-5|.|few|TRBJ2-7
TGTGCCAGCAGTTACTCGTGGCAGGCCCACGAGCAGTACTTC
CASSYSWQAHEQYF
>TRBV28|TRBD2|.|TRBJ2-7
TGTGCCAGTGTAGCGGGAGGGAGCTCCTACGAGCAGTACTTC
CASVAGGSSYEQYF
>TRBV29-1|TRBD2|once|TRBJ2-7
TGCAGCGTAGGAGCCACTAGCGGGGGTTTCTACGAGCAGTACTTC
CSVGATSGGFYEQYF
>TRBV5-4|.|.|TRBJ2-3
TGTGCCAGCAGCGAGGACTATGCGAGATCAGATACGCAGTATTTT
CASSEDYARSDTQYF
>TRBV7-2|.|.|TRBJ1-3
TGTGCCAGCAGACACCAGGAGGGAGGAAACACCATATATTTT
CASRHQEGGNTIYF
>TRBV12-3/TRBV12-4|.|.|TRBJ1-6
TGTGCCAGCAGTTTAGTCCGGGATTCACCCCTCCACTTT
CASSLVRDSPLHF
>TRBV4-2|.|few|TRBJ1-4
TGTGCCAGCAGCCAAGATTGGTCAGGGGATGAAAAACTGTTTTTT
CASSQDWSGDEKLFF
>TRBV28|.|.|TRBJ1-1
TGTGCCAGCAGTACTCCCTCCGGGGCGGGGACTGAAGCTTTCTTT
CASSTPSGAGTEAFF
>TRBV2|.|.|TRBJ1-1
TGTGCCAGCACTGGACAGAACACTGAAGCTTTCTTT
CASTGQNTEAFF
>TRBV9|TRBD2|.|TRBJ2-1
TGCGCCCCCAGCGTCGGGGGGGGGCTAAGCTCCTACAATGAGCAGTTCTTC
CAPSVGGGLSSYNEQFF
>TRBV5-1|TRBD2|.|TRBJ2-1
TGCGCCACCACCCTGGGGGGGAGCTCCTACAATGAGCAGTTCTTC
CATTLGGSSYNEQFF
>TRBV19|TRBD2|once|TRBJ2-1
TGTGCCAGTAGTATAGGGGCTAGCGGGGGTGGTGGATACAATGAGCAGTTCTTC
CASSIGASGGGGYNEQFF
>TRBV5-1|.|medium-sized|TRBJ2-6
TGCGCCAGCAGCCCGGAGCGGCCCTCTGGGGCCAACGTCCTGACTTTC
CASSPERPSGANVLTF
>TRBV6-5|.|.|TRBJ2-2
TGTGCCAGCAGTTCGGGACTCCTGAACACCGGGGAGCTGTTTTTT
CASSSGLLNTGELFF